A selection of T cell receptor beta chains follows, all from one sample in a study of blood T cells in healthy people across ages. MiXCR was run by TCRdb on the 5' RACE reads, yielding one entry per CDR3 protein. The table has roughly 1.4 million distinct CDR3 sequences, approximately 59% seen once. The sequencing input was blood. Every receptor here comes from a man younger than 30 in good health. The CDR3 runs from the conserved cysteine through the conserved F or W. A D gene is named only where the DNA matches it firmly. Clone sizes are given selectively: once, few, many, or a class where the clone is expanded.

clone_size: NA
j_call: TRBJ2-1
d_call: NA
v_call: TRBV20-1
cdr3_nt: TGCAGTTGTGGTAGGGGGGGTGCCTACAATGAGCAGTTCTTC
cdr3_aa: CSCGRGGAYNEQFF

clone_size: few
j_call: TRBJ2-7
d_call: TRBD2
v_call: TRBV20-1
cdr3_nt: TGCAGTGCTAGAGATTTCGGACTAGCGGGGGGTAGCTCCTACGAGCAGTACTTC
cdr3_aa: CSARDFGLAGGSSYEQYF

clone_size: NA
j_call: TRBJ2-1
d_call: NA
v_call: TRBV2
cdr3_nt: TGTGCCAGCAGCGCTTTTGTGAACAATGAGCAGTTCTTC
cdr3_aa: CASSAFVNNEQFF

clone_size: few
j_call: TRBJ2-1
d_call: TRBD2
v_call: TRBV12-3/TRBV12-4
cdr3_nt: TGTGCCAGCAGTTTAGAGATGAGCTCAGGGGGACTAGCGGGCAATGAGCAGTTCTTC
cdr3_aa: CASSLEMSSGGLAGNEQFF

clone_size: NA
j_call: TRBJ2-3
d_call: NA
v_call: TRBV13
cdr3_nt: TGTGCCAGCAGCTTAAGAGGCCGGATTTGCACAGATACGCAGTATTTT
cdr3_aa: CASSLRGRICTDTQYF

clone_size: NA
j_call: TRBJ2-1
d_call: TRBD2
v_call: TRBV4-1
cdr3_nt: TGCGCCAGCAGCCAAGTTGAGCGGGGGACCGTGGGAAATGAGCAGTTCTTC
cdr3_aa: CASSQVERGTVGNEQFF

clone_size: NA
j_call: TRBJ1-2
d_call: NA
v_call: TRBV6-6
cdr3_nt: TGTGCCAGCAGTTCAACCCGGACCTTCCCTTGGGGCTACACCTTC
cdr3_aa: CASSSTRTFPWGYTF

clone_size: NA
j_call: TRBJ2-7
d_call: TRBD1
v_call: TRBV12-3/TRBV12-4
cdr3_nt: TGTGCCAGCGCAGGGGGTACGTACGAGCAGTACTTC
cdr3_aa: CASAGGTYEQYF

clone_size: NA
j_call: TRBJ2-7
d_call: TRBD2
v_call: TRBV13
cdr3_nt: TGTGCCAGCAGCTCTCCGTTTGGACTAGCGGGAGTCGACCCCTACGAGCAGTACTTC
cdr3_aa: CASSSPFGLAGVDPYEQYF

clone_size: NA
j_call: TRBJ2-5
d_call: NA
v_call: TRBV4-1
cdr3_nt: TGCGCCAGCAGCCGACTGGTTATTAAAGAGACCCAGTACTTC
cdr3_aa: CASSRLVIKETQYF

clone_size: NA
j_call: TRBJ2-7
d_call: NA
v_call: TRBV28
cdr3_nt: TGTGCCAGCAGTTGGACAGTGGGGGACTACGAGCAGTACTTC
cdr3_aa: CASSWTVGDYEQYF

clone_size: NA
j_call: TRBJ1-1
d_call: NA
v_call: TRBV10-3
cdr3_nt: TGTGCCATCAGTGATCCCGGGACGGGGGAAAACACTGAAGCTTTCTTT
cdr3_aa: CAISDPGTGENTEAFF

clone_size: NA
j_call: TRBJ1-2
d_call: NA
v_call: TRBV12-3/TRBV12-4
cdr3_nt: TGTGCCAGCACCGAGAGGGACCGAGACTTCGGCTACACCTTC
cdr3_aa: CASTERDRDFGYTF

clone_size: NA
j_call: TRBJ2-5
d_call: NA
v_call: TRBV12-3/TRBV12-4
cdr3_nt: TGTGCCAGCAGGCTCAAGGACAACCAAGAGACCCAGTACTTC
cdr3_aa: CASRLKDNQETQYF

clone_size: NA
j_call: TRBJ2-7
d_call: TRBD1
v_call: TRBV30
cdr3_nt: TGTGCCTGGAGATGGGGGCAGGGGGCTAGGGAGCAGTACTTC
cdr3_aa: CAWRWGQGAREQYF

clone_size: NA
j_call: TRBJ2-1
d_call: TRBD1
v_call: TRBV28
cdr3_nt: TGTGCCAGCAGTTTACAAGGGACAGGGTTCTACAATGAGCAGTTCTTC
cdr3_aa: CASSLQGTGFYNEQFF

clone_size: few
j_call: TRBJ2-7
d_call: TRBD1
v_call: TRBV7-2
cdr3_nt: TGTGCCAGCAGTGAGGGGACAGGACCCTACGAGCAGTACTTC
cdr3_aa: CASSEGTGPYEQYF

clone_size: NA
j_call: TRBJ1-5
d_call: NA
v_call: TRBV12-3/TRBV12-4
cdr3_nt: TGTGCCAGCAGTTTTAGGGATGATCAGCCCCAGCATTTT
cdr3_aa: CASSFRDDQPQHF

clone_size: once
j_call: TRBJ2-2
d_call: TRBD1
v_call: TRBV12-3/TRBV12-4
cdr3_nt: TGTGCCAGCAGTCGGACAGGGCGGGCCGGGGAGCTGTTTTTT
cdr3_aa: CASSRTGRAGELFF

clone_size: few
j_call: TRBJ1-1
d_call: NA
v_call: TRBV20-1
cdr3_nt: TGCAGTGCTAGGGGTCAGATGAACACTGAAGCTTTCTTT
cdr3_aa: CSARGQMNTEAFF

clone_size: few
j_call: TRBJ1-2
d_call: NA
v_call: TRBV9
cdr3_nt: TGTGCCAGCAGTCTACCCGATTTGGGTGGCTACACCTTC
cdr3_aa: CASSLPDLGGYTF

clone_size: NA
j_call: TRBJ2-7
d_call: NA
v_call: TRBV18
cdr3_nt: TGTGCCAGCTCACCGATTGGAGGCGAGCAGTACTTC
cdr3_aa: CASSPIGGEQYF

clone_size: NA
j_call: TRBJ1-2
d_call: NA
v_call: TRBV25-1
cdr3_nt: TGTGCCAGCAGTGAAACGGTTATGGGTCATAATGGCTACACCTTC
cdr3_aa: CASSETVMGHNGYTF

clone_size: few
j_call: TRBJ2-3
d_call: NA
v_call: TRBV7-2
cdr3_nt: TGTGCCAGCAGCTTAGAGTTTGCCTCCGCCGATACGCAGTATTTT
cdr3_aa: CASSLEFASADTQYF

clone_size: NA
j_call: TRBJ2-5
d_call: NA
v_call: TRBV29-1
cdr3_nt: TGCAGCGTTTGGGCAGGGGAGGGCAATGAGCAGTACTTC
cdr3_aa: CSVWAGEGNEQYF

clone_size: NA
j_call: TRBJ2-5
d_call: NA
v_call: TRBV15
cdr3_nt: TGTGCCACCAGGGGCAGAGACAAAGAGACCCAGTACTTC
cdr3_aa: CATRGRDKETQYF

clone_size: NA
j_call: TRBJ2-5
d_call: TRBD2
v_call: TRBV3-1
cdr3_nt: TGTGCCAGCAGCCCCAGACGACTAGCACGGGAGACCCAGTACTTC
cdr3_aa: CASSPRRLARETQYF

clone_size: NA
j_call: TRBJ2-7
d_call: NA
v_call: TRBV7-2
cdr3_nt: TGTGCCAGCAGCCCCCATGCTGCGCGGGGGCCGGGGCGTCTTAACTACGAGCAGTACTTC
cdr3_aa: CASSPHAARGPGRLNYEQYF

clone_size: NA
j_call: TRBJ2-1
d_call: TRBD2
v_call: TRBV5-1
cdr3_nt: TGCGCCAGCAGCTTACCTAGCGGGACGAATGAGCAGTTCTTC
cdr3_aa: CASSLPSGTNEQFF

clone_size: NA
j_call: TRBJ2-4
d_call: NA
v_call: TRBV5-1
cdr3_nt: TGCGCCAGCAGCTACGTTGGGAAAAACATTCAGTACTTC
cdr3_aa: CASSYVGKNIQYF

clone_size: once
j_call: TRBJ2-1
d_call: NA
v_call: TRBV10-2
cdr3_nt: TGCGCCAGCAGTGACGCGGGGGCCGAATCTCTTTCCTACAATGAGCAGTTCTTC
cdr3_aa: CASSDAGAESLSYNEQFF

clone_size: NA
j_call: TRBJ1-5
d_call: NA
v_call: TRBV4-2
cdr3_nt: TGTGCCAGCAGCCAAGGGGCCCATAGCAATCAGCCCCAGCATTTT
cdr3_aa: CASSQGAHSNQPQHF

clone_size: NA
j_call: TRBJ2-5
d_call: TRBD2
v_call: TRBV5-6
cdr3_nt: TGTGCCAGCAGCTTGGTAGCCAGCGGGGGAGAGACCCAGTACTTC
cdr3_aa: CASSLVASGGETQYF

clone_size: NA
j_call: TRBJ2-7
d_call: NA
v_call: TRBV18
cdr3_nt: TGTGCCAGCTCATTCGGGGTGTTCGACGAGCAGTACTTC
cdr3_aa: CASSFGVFDEQYF

clone_size: NA
j_call: TRBJ2-7
d_call: TRBD2
v_call: TRBV7-2
cdr3_nt: TGTGCCAGCAGACGTAGCGGGAGGGCCGGGTACGAGCAGTACTTC
cdr3_aa: CASRRSGRAGYEQYF

clone_size: NA
j_call: TRBJ1-2
d_call: NA
v_call: TRBV10-3
cdr3_nt: TGTGCCACCAAGGGTACAGGGACCCCCTTGGGCGGCTACACCTTC
cdr3_aa: CATKGTGTPLGGYTF

clone_size: NA
j_call: TRBJ2-5
d_call: NA
v_call: TRBV7-2
cdr3_nt: TGTGCCAGCAGCTTAGCATATTTGGAGACCCAGTACTTC
cdr3_aa: CASSLAYLETQYF

clone_size: NA
j_call: TRBJ2-3
d_call: NA
v_call: TRBV20-1
cdr3_nt: TGCAGTGCTACGGAATATGGTAGCACCGCAGATACGCAGTATTTT
cdr3_aa: CSATEYGSTADTQYF

clone_size: few
j_call: TRBJ1-1
d_call: NA
v_call: TRBV29-1
cdr3_nt: TGCAGCGCCCGGGAGCCGAATAACCGAGAAGCTTTCTTT
cdr3_aa: CSAREPNNREAFF

clone_size: NA
j_call: TRBJ2-7
d_call: NA
v_call: TRBV2
cdr3_nt: TGTGCCAGCAAGAGCAGGGGCTTTTACAATGAGCAGTACTTC
cdr3_aa: CASKSRGFYNEQYF

clone_size: few
j_call: TRBJ2-5
d_call: NA
v_call: TRBV7-2
cdr3_nt: TGTGCCAGCAGCTTAGCTCTAACGGCGGAGCAGTACTTC
cdr3_aa: CASSLALTAEQYF

clone_size: NA
j_call: TRBJ2-7
d_call: TRBD1
v_call: TRBV27
cdr3_nt: TGTGCCAGCAGTGAAGGGACAGGTTCTTGGGAGCAGTACTTC
cdr3_aa: CASSEGTGSWEQYF

clone_size: NA
j_call: TRBJ2-5
d_call: NA
v_call: TRBV10-3
cdr3_nt: TGTGCCATCAGCCTTAGCCCCGAAGAGACCCAGTACTTC
cdr3_aa: CAISLSPEETQYF

clone_size: NA
j_call: TRBJ2-3
d_call: TRBD1
v_call: TRBV27
cdr3_nt: TGTGCCAGCAGTTTTTTAGGGGGCAGTACAGATACGCAGTATTTT
cdr3_aa: CASSFLGGSTDTQYF